This is a list of T cell receptor beta chains from one sample in a study of T-cell memory formation after mild COVID-19. Via MiXCR, TCRdb re-called the 5' RACE reads, giving one row per CDR3 protein. The repertoire has approximately 400,000 distinct CDR3 sequences, more than 15% of them found once; the top ten carry around a fifth. Sample: PBMCs or a T cell subset sorted from them (not recorded which). Every receptor here comes from a man between 18 and 35 years old who had mild COVID-19 (a few samples of this study predate the infection). Cell type and time point are not known. The CDR3 runs from the conserved cysteine through the conserved F or W. The D gene is left open where the match is weak. Clone size is stated in some rows and not others, as once, few, many or a class when expanded.

DNA: TGTGCCAGCAGCGTAGACGGGGGGGCCTACAATGAGCAGTTCTTC; CDR3: CASSVDGGAYNEQFF; length: 15; size: many; D: TRBD2; V: TRBV9; J: TRBJ2-1
DNA: TGTGCCAGCAGTGGAGTTGGGAGCGCTAGCAATCAGCCCCAGCATTTT; CDR3: CASSGVGSASNQPQHF; length: 16; size: .; D: .; V: TRBV2; J: TRBJ1-5
DNA: TGTGCCAGCAGCGCTTTGGGGAGCGGGGGTTCGAATGAGCAGTTCTTC; CDR3: CASSALGSGGSNEQFF; length: 16; size: .; D: TRBD2; V: TRBV25-1; J: TRBJ2-1
DNA: TGTGCCAGCAGCTCTGGGCGGGGGGGTAGCACAGATACGCAGTATTTT; CDR3: CASSSGRGGSTDTQYF; length: 16; size: .; D: TRBD2; V: TRBV5-4; J: TRBJ2-3
DNA: TGCGCCAGCAGCCAATACCGAGGACAGAACTATGGCTACACCTTC; CDR3: CASSQYRGQNYGYTF; length: 15; size: once; D: .; V: TRBV4-3; J: TRBJ1-2
DNA: TGTGCCAGTAGTCCCCAGGGGAGCTCCTACGAGCAGTACTTC; CDR3: CASSPQGSSYEQYF; length: 14; size: few; D: .; V: TRBV19; J: TRBJ2-7
DNA: TGTGCCAGCAGCGCCGGGACTAGAAGCTCCTACAATGAGCAGTTCTTC; CDR3: CASSAGTRSSYNEQFF; length: 16; size: few; D: TRBD2; V: TRBV9; J: TRBJ2-1
DNA: TGTGCCAGCAGCTTATCCCTAGCGGGGATCGCTAATACGCAGTATTTT; CDR3: CASSLSLAGIANTQYF; length: 16; size: few; D: TRBD2; V: TRBV7-2; J: TRBJ2-3
DNA: TGTGCCAGCAGTGAGGGGTATAGCAATCAGCCCCAGCATTTT; CDR3: CASSEGYSNQPQHF; length: 14; size: few; D: .; V: TRBV2; J: TRBJ1-5
DNA: TGCGCCAGCTCGGGCGGGGGGGTTGGTTCACCCCTCCACTTT; CDR3: CASSGGGVGSPLHF; length: 14; size: .; D: .; V: TRBV4-3; J: TRBJ1-6
DNA: TGTGCCAGCAGCCTAGAGGAGGGTGGCTACACCTTC; CDR3: CASSLEEGGYTF; length: 12; size: many; D: .; V: TRBV7-9; J: TRBJ1-2
DNA: TGTGCCAGCAACACCGGGGGGTCGAACACTGAAGCTTTCTTT; CDR3: CASNTGGSNTEAFF; length: 14; size: many; D: .; V: TRBV6-5; J: TRBJ1-1
DNA: TGTGCCAGCAGTCCCGAAGGGGGTAGGGAGACCCAGTACTTC; CDR3: CASSPEGGRETQYF; length: 14; size: many; D: .; V: TRBV6-2/TRBV6-3; J: TRBJ2-5
DNA: TGTGCCATCAGTCGGGGACAGGGAGGATGGAAGAATAGTAATTCACCCCTCCACTTT; CDR3: CAISRGQGGWKNSNSPLHF; length: 19; size: few; D: TRBD1; V: TRBV10-3; J: TRBJ1-6
DNA: TGTGCCAGCAGCTTACTCCCGGGACAGGGGTCGACTAACACTGAAGCTTTCTTT; CDR3: CASSLLPGQGSTNTEAFF; length: 18; size: .; D: TRBD1; V: TRBV7-9; J: TRBJ1-1
DNA: TGTGCCAGCAGCTTGCAGGGGATTGGGCACACTGAAGCTTTCTTT; CDR3: CASSLQGIGHTEAFF; length: 15; size: .; D: .; V: TRBV7-9; J: TRBJ1-1
DNA: TGCGCCAGCAGCCAAGATCAGGGGGGGTCCTACAATGAGCAGTTCTTC; CDR3: CASSQDQGGSYNEQFF; length: 16; size: few; D: .; V: TRBV4-1; J: TRBJ2-1
DNA: TGTGCCAGCAGTTTTTGGTCCCGGGGGCGCTGGGGGGAGACCCAGTACTTC; CDR3: CASSFWSRGRWGETQYF; length: 17; size: .; D: .; V: TRBV27; J: TRBJ2-5
DNA: TGTGCCAGCAGCGCAAGACTAGTTGATACGCAGTATTTT; CDR3: CASSARLVDTQYF; length: 13; size: few; D: .; V: TRBV7-2; J: TRBJ2-3
DNA: TGTGCCAGCAGCTCAGCGACAGAGGGGACCTATGGCTACACCTTC; CDR3: CASSSATEGTYGYTF; length: 15; size: few; D: .; V: TRBV7-2; J: TRBJ1-2
DNA: TGTGCCAGCAGTACCGGTACGCAGTATTTT; CDR3: CASSTGTQYF; length: 10; size: .; D: .; V: TRBV12-3/TRBV12-4; J: TRBJ2-3
DNA: TGTGCCAGCAGTTACCTACCGGGACAGAGGGGCGGGGAGCTGTTTTTT; CDR3: CASSYLPGQRGGELFF; length: 16; size: .; D: TRBD1; V: TRBV6-6; J: TRBJ2-2
DNA: TGCGCCAGCAGCCTAGTCTGGACAGTTTTCAATCAGCCCCAGCATTTT; CDR3: CASSLVWTVFNQPQHF; length: 16; size: .; D: .; V: TRBV4-1; J: TRBJ1-5
DNA: TGTGCCAGCAGCACGACTAGCGGAGAAGAGACCCAGTACTTC; CDR3: CASSTTSGEETQYF; length: 14; size: few; D: TRBD2; V: TRBV2; J: TRBJ2-5
DNA: TGTGCCAGCAGCCTCCGGGGGGGCCACACTGAAGCTTTCTTT; CDR3: CASSLRGGHTEAFF; length: 14; size: .; D: .; V: TRBV7-9; J: TRBJ1-1
DNA: TGTGCCAGCAGGTCTAGCTCAGCAGATACGCAGTATTTT; CDR3: CASRSSSADTQYF; length: 13; size: few; D: .; V: TRBV7-8; J: TRBJ2-3
DNA: TGCGCCAGCAGACCCGGGACTAGCGGGGGCCAAAGCACAGATACGCAGTATTTT; CDR3: CASRPGTSGGQSTDTQYF; length: 18; size: .; D: TRBD2; V: TRBV4-3; J: TRBJ2-3
DNA: TGTGCCAGCAGCTCCCCCGCGGGGGGGATATACAATGAGCAGTTCTTC; CDR3: CASSSPAGGIYNEQFF; length: 16; size: .; D: TRBD2; V: TRBV7-6; J: TRBJ2-1
DNA: TGCGCCAGCAGGCAAGCAGATACGCAGTATTTT; CDR3: CASRQADTQYF; length: 11; size: many; D: .; V: TRBV5-1; J: TRBJ2-3
DNA: TGTGCCAGCAGCTCCTACTCAGTCGGCTACACCTTC; CDR3: CASSSYSVGYTF; length: 12; size: few; D: .; V: TRBV7-8; J: TRBJ1-2
DNA: TGCGCCAGCAGCCAAGGGACAGGGTTCTCCTACGAGCAGTACTTC; CDR3: CASSQGTGFSYEQYF; length: 15; size: few; D: TRBD1; V: TRBV4-3; J: TRBJ2-7
DNA: TGTGCCAGCAGGAGGACAGAAAACTATGGCTACACCTTC; CDR3: CASRRTENYGYTF; length: 13; size: .; D: .; V: TRBV12-3/TRBV12-4; J: TRBJ1-2
DNA: TGCAGTGCTAGCACCGGGACTAGCGGGAGTTCAGATACGCAGTATTTT; CDR3: CSASTGTSGSSDTQYF; length: 16; size: .; D: TRBD2; V: TRBV20-1; J: TRBJ2-3
DNA: TGTGCCAGCAGGCGGGCGGGGGGTAATTCACCCCTCCACTTT; CDR3: CASRRAGGNSPLHF; length: 14; size: .; D: .; V: TRBV12-3/TRBV12-4; J: TRBJ1-6
DNA: TGTGCCAGCAGTCGCACAGGGGTTAACTATGGCTACACCTTC; CDR3: CASSRTGVNYGYTF; length: 14; size: few; D: TRBD1; V: TRBV28; J: TRBJ1-2
DNA: TGTGCCAGCAGCTTAAGGGCAGGCAGGGTGAGTGGGGCCAACGTCCTGACTTTC; CDR3: CASSLRAGRVSGANVLTF; length: 18; size: .; D: .; V: TRBV7-9; J: TRBJ2-6
DNA: TGTGCCAGCAGCCCACACGGCCGCGGGACCGGGGAGCTGTTTTTT; CDR3: CASSPHGRGTGELFF; length: 15; size: few; D: .; V: TRBV12-3/TRBV12-4; J: TRBJ2-2
DNA: TGTGCCAGCTCCGCGCGAAGGGTAAAGAGCACCGGGGAGCTGTTTTTT; CDR3: CASSARRVKSTGELFF; length: 16; size: many; D: .; V: TRBV9; J: TRBJ2-2
DNA: TGCGCCAGCAGTGAGTCGTGGGGCGCTGGGGCCAACGTCCTGACTTTC; CDR3: CASSESWGAGANVLTF; length: 16; size: .; D: .; V: TRBV10-1; J: TRBJ2-6
DNA: TGTGCCAGCAGCCAAGGGGACTCAGGGGAGGAGCAGTTCTTC; CDR3: CASSQGDSGEEQFF; length: 14; size: .; D: .; V: TRBV3-1; J: TRBJ2-1
DNA: TGTGCCAGCAGCGCCGGAGGGGGCAGGGTTCAAGAGACCCAGTACTTC; CDR3: CASSAGGGRVQETQYF; length: 16; size: .; D: .; V: TRBV9; J: TRBJ2-5
DNA: TGCAGTGCTAGCCGTTGGGCTAACTATGGCTACACCTTC; CDR3: CSASRWANYGYTF; length: 13; size: .; D: .; V: TRBV20-1; J: TRBJ1-2
DNA: TGTGCCAGCAGCCCACAGCGGGGGGGCCGCGTGACCCAGTACTTC; CDR3: CASSPQRGGRVTQYF; length: 15; size: few; D: TRBD2; V: TRBV11-2; J: TRBJ2-5
DNA: TGTGCCAGCAGCTCGCCGGGACGGGGGTATGGCTACACCTTC; CDR3: CASSSPGRGYGYTF; length: 14; size: .; D: .; V: TRBV5-6; J: TRBJ1-2
DNA: TGTGCCAGCACCAAGGGGCAGGCCGGCGGGGAGCTGTTTTTT; CDR3: CASTKGQAGGELFF; length: 14; size: .; D: .; V: TRBV28; J: TRBJ2-2
DNA: TGTGCCAGCAGTTACGGGCAGGTCAACACTGAAGCTTTCTTT; CDR3: CASSYGQVNTEAFF; length: 14; size: .; D: .; V: TRBV6-5; J: TRBJ1-1
DNA: TGTGCCACCAGCATGGAAAACGGATATAGCAATCAGCCCCAGCATTTT; CDR3: CATSMENGYSNQPQHF; length: 16; size: few; D: .; V: TRBV15; J: TRBJ1-5
DNA: TGTGCCACCAGCATGGGACAACGAAACACCGGGGAGCTGTTTTTT; CDR3: CATSMGQRNTGELFF; length: 15; size: few; D: .; V: TRBV24-1; J: TRBJ2-2
DNA: TGTGCCAGCAGCGACACTCCAGACACTGAAGCTTTCTTT; CDR3: CASSDTPDTEAFF; length: 13; size: .; D: .; V: TRBV11-1; J: TRBJ1-1
DNA: TGTGCCAGCAGCCATCCCGGGACAGGAAACAATGAGCAGTTCTTC; CDR3: CASSHPGTGNNEQFF; length: 15; size: .; D: TRBD1; V: TRBV4-2; J: TRBJ2-1
DNA: TGTGCCAGCAGCGCACCCCGCGGGTTTAGGGGCAGCACAGATACGCAGTATTTT; CDR3: CASSAPRGFRGSTDTQYF; length: 18; size: few; D: .; V: TRBV7-8; J: TRBJ2-3
DNA: TGTGCCAGCAGTGAGGAGGGGTCACAAGCTTTCTTT; CDR3: CASSEEGSQAFF; length: 12; size: .; D: .; V: TRBV2; J: TRBJ1-1
DNA: TGTGCTAGTGGTTTTTTAGGACTAGCGAACACCGGGGAGCTGTTTTTT; CDR3: CASGFLGLANTGELFF; length: 16; size: .; D: TRBD2; V: TRBV12-5; J: TRBJ2-2
DNA: TGTGCCAGCCTTCAAATGGGGTATGGAACTGAAGCTTTCTTT; CDR3: CASLQMGYGTEAFF; length: 14; size: .; D: .; V: TRBV12-3/TRBV12-4; J: TRBJ1-1
DNA: TGTGCCAGCAGCTTAGTCCGATCGGGCAATGAGCAGTTCTTC; CDR3: CASSLVRSGNEQFF; length: 14; size: .; D: .; V: TRBV7-6; J: TRBJ2-1
DNA: TGTGCCACGAAGACAGGGGCGAACACTGAAGCTTTCTTT; CDR3: CATKTGANTEAFF; length: 13; size: few; D: TRBD1; V: TRBV2; J: TRBJ1-1
DNA: TGCGCCAGCAGCGTCCAGGGGGCAGTCTACGAGCAGTACTTC; CDR3: CASSVQGAVYEQYF; length: 14; size: .; D: TRBD1; V: TRBV5-1; J: TRBJ2-7
DNA: TGTGCCAGCAGCTTACGGTCCCCCCCTCGAGATACGCAGTATTTT; CDR3: CASSLRSPPRDTQYF; length: 15; size: .; D: .; V: TRBV7-2; J: TRBJ2-3
DNA: TGTGCCAGCAGCTTAGAGCCCGGGGCCAATCAGCCCCAGCATTTT; CDR3: CASSLEPGANQPQHF; length: 15; size: .; D: .; V: TRBV7-9; J: TRBJ1-5
DNA: TGCGCCAGCAGCCAAGAGCTCTGGCAGCCCCAGCATTTT; CDR3: CASSQELWQPQHF; length: 13; size: few; D: .; V: TRBV4-1; J: TRBJ1-5